Included here is one T cell receptor beta chain sequence, with context. What it binds is not known. These data come from a study of Ad26.COV2.S vaccination and SARS-CoV-2 variants. Whole-study results and caveats: Vaccinated and placebo-treated recipients had similar non-spike TCR breadth. The study found higher spike-specific TCR breadth in vaccine than placebo recipients.

Germline V gives CDR1 MNHEY, CDR2 SVGAGI. V was trimmed by 5 bases and J by 8 bases, leaving 19 bases between them. CDR3 length: 15 residues. As to treatment: 15 to 20 received Ad26.COV2.S at low or high dose, single or two shots; 5 received placebo; per-sample allocation not given. All samples were drawn on day 63, counting from the first vaccine or placebo injection. Sequenced by immunoSEQ multiplex PCR; TCRdb stores in-frame clones only, minus some. The sample consists of hundreds of thousands of clones, around 92% of them appearing once. The chain is built from TRBV6-5 and TRBJ2-1; tentative D call: TRBD2 (6 bases). The starting material was peripheral blood, obtained in a trial of Ad26.COV2.S vaccine versus placebo. The sequence was collected from a person between 18 and 65 years old who received the Ad26.COV2.S COVID-19 vaccine or a placebo. In DNA, the CDR3 is TGTGCCAGCAGTATAGGGCGGGAACCCGGCGATGAGCAGTTCTTC. Its translation: CASSIGREPGDEQFF.